This T cell receptor (beta chain) was retrieved from a study of cytomegalovirus exposure and HLA in healthy donors. Overall study results and limits: Confirmation in vitro established that a few CMV-associated chains were specific for CMV antigens.

PCR was performed using 60 Vbeta and 13 Jbeta primers. Assay: immunoSEQ multiplex PCR; the TCRdb copy retains only in-frame clones and omits some. This sample has over 95,000 clones, with roughly two thirds found just once. This CDR3 is built from 14 residues. A note on this clone: Its specificity is not known.

The sequence was obtained from a man between 18 and 35 years old in good health and CMV-seropositive. This chain connects TRBV21-1 to TRBJ2-7; the DNA was not compared with TRBD1, the D call given in the table. TRBV21-1 constitutes a pseudogene. Sequences were obtained from PBMCs. This chain's CDR3 is CASSKDRHVVRQYF. The CDR3 DNA follows: TGTGCCAGCAGCAAAGACCGACATGTAGTCCGGCAGTACTTC.